A selection of T cell receptor beta chains follows, all from one sample in a study of cytomegalovirus exposure and HLA in healthy donors. Produced via immunoSEQ multiplex PCR; TCRdb's table is partial and in-frame only. Found here are 150,000 to 180,000 clones, around 80% of them singletons; the top ten hold 3% to 4%. What was sequenced was PBMCs. Receptors originate from a woman in her thirties or forties in good health and CMV-seronegative. CDR3s include the opening cysteine and the closing phenylalanine or tryptophan. Each record gives: D gene, J gene, clone size, V gene, CDR3 DNA, CDR3 protein. D genes are given only for firm matches. Size tells how often a clone was seen (once, few, many) or the class of an expanded clone, and some rows leave it out.

. TRBJ2-5 . TRBV11-2 TGTGCCAGCAGCTTAGTTTCGGAGACCCAGTACTTC CASSLVSETQYF
. TRBJ1-2 . TRBV21-1 TGTGCCAGCATTAAGTCGACTCAATTC CASIKSTQF
. TRBJ2-7 . TRBV2 TGTGCCAGCAGTTTGGGAGCCGAGCAGTACTTC CASSLGAEQYF
TRBD1 TRBJ1-5 . TRBV6-5 TGTGCCAGCAGTTTGGGACAGGGTAACGGCAATCAGCCCCAGCATTTT CASSLGQGNGNQPQHF
. TRBJ1-1 . TRBV5-1 TGCGCCAGCAGCTTAACGGTTCAGGGAACTGAAGCTTTCTTT CASSLTVQGTEAFF
. TRBJ1-5 . TRBV4-1 TGCGCCAGCAGCCTGACGGATACAGATACGCAGCATTTT CASSLTDTDTQHF
. TRBJ2-3 . TRBV6-5 TGTGCCAGCAGTTACTACGGGGAGGCAGATACGCAGTATTTT CASSYYGEADTQYF
. TRBJ2-1 . TRBV11-1 TGTGCCAGCAGCTTAGCGGGGCAGGGTAACAATGAGCAGTTCTTC CASSLAGQGNNEQFF
. TRBJ1-4 . TRBV6-5 TGTGCCAGCAGGGAGGGTTTAAAGAATGAAAAACTGTTTTTT CASREGLKNEKLFF
. TRBJ2-7 . TRBV5-6 TGTGCCAGCAGCTTGTATCCCGGAAACTACGAGCAGTACTTC CASSLYPGNYEQYF
. TRBJ1-1 . TRBV5-1 TGCGCCAGCACCTTGGCGGGGGGGAGGAACACTGAAGCTTTCTTT CASTLAGGRNTEAFF
TRBD1 TRBJ1-6 once TRBV27 TGTGCCAGCAGGACGGGACAGGGGAATTCACCCCTCCACTTT CASRTGQGNSPLHF
TRBD1 TRBJ2-7 once TRBV7-9 TGTGCCAGCAGCTTAGAAGGGACAGGGCCACACGAGCAGTACTTC CASSLEGTGPHEQYF
. TRBJ1-5 . TRBV5-1 TGCGCCAGCAGCCCCGACGGCGGGGATCAGCCCCAGCATTTT CASSPDGGDQPQHF
. TRBJ2-3 . TRBV18 TGTGCCAGCTCACAGAGACAGGACACAGATACGCAGTATTTT CASSQRQDTDTQYF
TRBD1 TRBJ1-4 once TRBV6-1 TGTGCCACCCGGGAGGGGGCGAGTGAAAAACTGTTTTTT CATREGASEKLFF
. TRBJ2-5 . TRBV12-5 TGTGCTAGTGAAAGGTCGGGAAAAGAGACCCAGTACTTC CASERSGKETQYF
TRBD2 TRBJ2-7 . TRBV9 TGTGCCAGCAGCGTTGACGCACCGGGACTAGCGGCGGTTGGTTACGAGCAGTACTTC CASSVDAPGLAAVGYEQYF
TRBD2 TRBJ2-5 . TRBV5-8 TGTGCCAGCAGGATCACGGGAGGGGCTTCCTTAGAGACCCAGTACTTC CASRITGGASLETQYF
. TRBJ1-4 . TRBV7-2 TGTGCCAGCAGCCCGAGCCCGGGGATGAGAGAAAAACTGTTTTTT CASSPSPGMREKLFF
. TRBJ1-1 . TRBV6-5 TGTGCCAGCAGTACCGGGAGTCGGAACACTGAAGCTTTCTTT CASSTGSRNTEAFF
TRBD1 TRBJ2-7 . TRBV10-1 TGCGCCAGCAGTGAGCAGGGGGCGTCCGAGCAGTACTTC CASSEQGASEQYF
. TRBJ2-2 . TRBV28 TGTGCCAGCAGTGACCGGAATCAGGGGCCCGGGGAGCTGTTTTTT CASSDRNQGPGELFF
. TRBJ2-5 . TRBV6-5 TGTGCCAGCAGTTACTCGGCAGGACAAGAGACCCAGTACTTC CASSYSAGQETQYF
TRBD1 TRBJ1-2 . TRBV5-4 TGTGCCAGCAGCTTTTCAGGGGGCGGTGGCTACACCTTC CASSFSGGGGYTF
. TRBJ2-2 . TRBV5-1 TGCGCCAGCAGCTCGATCCCCCGAGCCACCGGGGAGCTGTTTTTT CASSSIPRATGELFF
TRBD2 TRBJ2-7 . TRBV6-6 TGTGCCAGCGCGGGAGCGACCTACGAGCAGTACTTC CASAGATYEQYF
. TRBJ1-5 . TRBV7-2 TGTGCCAGCAGCTTCCAGTATAGCAATCAGCCCCAGCATTTT CASSFQYSNQPQHF
TRBD1 TRBJ1-2 . TRBV10-3 TGTGCCATCAGTGAGTCAGGGGGCCCCACCTATGGCTACACCTTC CAISESGGPTYGYTF
TRBD1 TRBJ2-1 once TRBV5-1 TGCGCCAGCAGCCTGCTTCTAACAGGGGTAGCGAATGAGCAGTTCTTC CASSLLLTGVANEQFF
TRBD1 TRBJ1-5 . TRBV2 TGTGCCAGCAGGGGACAGGCTAGCAATCAGCCCCAGCATTTT CASRGQASNQPQHF
. TRBJ2-7 . TRBV7-2 TGTGCCAGCAGCTTAGGGGGTTTAGGGGTAGCCTCCTACGAGCAGTACTTC CASSLGGLGVASYEQYF
. TRBJ1-1 . TRBV11-3 TGTGCCAGCAGTCTAGCCCCGCAGGAAGCCTCGGTGAACACTGAAGCTTTCTTT CASSLAPQEASVNTEAFF
TRBD2 TRBJ2-7 once TRBV5-6 TGTGCCAGCAGCTTGGGACGGGGGGGCAGGGCCTACGAGCAGTACTTC CASSLGRGGRAYEQYF
. TRBJ1-5 . TRBV6-1 TGTGCCAGCAGTGAAGCACCAGGGGCCAATCAGCCCCAGCATTTT CASSEAPGANQPQHF
. TRBJ2-7 . TRBV29-1 TGCAGCGTTGAAGATTCCGGGACCTACGAGCAGTACTTC CSVEDSGTYEQYF
. TRBJ1-5 . TRBV6-5 TGTGCCAGCAGTAGAGGAGACAGGTTCAATCAGCCCCAGCATTTT CASSRGDRFNQPQHF
TRBD2 TRBJ2-1 . TRBV5-1 TGCGCCAGCACGCCGGGAGGGCACTACAATGAGCAGTTCTTC CASTPGGHYNEQFF
. TRBJ1-1 . TRBV9 TGTGCCAGCAGCGTAGTAGGGGGAAACACTGAAGCTTTCTTT CASSVVGGNTEAFF
. TRBJ2-7 . TRBV5-6 TGTGCCAGCAGCTCGACAGGACCCTACGAGCAGTACTTC CASSSTGPYEQYF
TRBD1 TRBJ1-2 . TRBV4-2 TGTGCCAGCAGCCAAGTCGTGTCCGGGACAGCCCGATCGGGCTATGGCTACACCTTC CASSQVVSGTARSGYGYTF
. TRBJ1-2 few TRBV7-7 TGTGCTAGCAGCTTCCCGCCCGGGGGGTATGGCTACACCTTC CASSFPPGGYGYTF
. TRBJ1-3 once TRBV4-1 TGCGCCAGCAGCCAAGAGTCAGTCTCTGGAAACACCATATATTTT CASSQESVSGNTIYF
. TRBJ1-1 . TRBV11-2 TGTGCCAGCAGCTTCCCCGTGAACACTGAAGCTTTCTTT CASSFPVNTEAFF
. TRBJ1-1 few TRBV7-6 TGTGCCAGCAGCTCCCGGGACACTGAAGCTTTCTTT CASSSRDTEAFF
TRBD1 TRBJ1-4 . TRBV28 TGTGCCAGCAGTTCGCTCAGGGGGCGGCATGAAAAACTGTTTTTT CASSSLRGRHEKLFF
. TRBJ1-2 . TRBV30 TGTGCCTGGAGTGTTGACAGCTCCCTCTTCCGCTACACCTTC CAWSVDSSLFRYTF
. TRBJ1-2 few TRBV25-1 TGTGCCAGCAGTGGCCCTTGGCTCTATGGCTACACCTTC CASSGPWLYGYTF
TRBD2 TRBJ2-1 . TRBV19 TGTGCCAGTAGTATGGGACTAGCGGGAGGGCGTCGGATCAATGAGCAGTTCTTC CASSMGLAGGRRINEQFF
. TRBJ2-7 . TRBV7-9 TGTTCCAGCAGCTACGACAGGGCTAGCGCGAACTACGAGCAGTACTTC CSSSYDRASANYEQYF
. TRBJ1-1 . TRBV11-3 TGTGCCAGCAGCCCCGGAGGGGCAAATGAAGCTTTCTTT CASSPGGANEAFF
. TRBJ1-1 . TRBV4-1 TGCGCCAGCCGGGGGAATGGGGTTACTGAAGCTTTCTTT CASRGNGVTEAFF
TRBD1 TRBJ2-1 . TRBV5-4 TGTGCCAGCAGCTGGGGGACAGGGGGCAATGAGCAGTTCTTC CASSWGTGGNEQFF
TRBD1 TRBJ1-1 once TRBV5-4 TGTGCCAGCAGCTCAGGGGGTAGGGACACTGAAGCTTTCTTT CASSSGGRDTEAFF
. TRBJ2-1 . TRBV7-9 TGTGCGCGCTTTCATTCCTACAATGAGCAGTTCTTC CARFHSYNEQFF